One and the same sample provided the 19 T cell receptor beta chains below, sequenced in a study of CD8 T cells in Susac syndrome. An input of roughly 0.45 to 1 ug of RNA was subjected to reverse transcription using random hexamers. TCRdb passed the immunoSEQ multiplex PCR reads through MiXCR, listing each CDR3 protein once. The sample lists roughly 140,000 distinct CDR3 sequences, around 96% occurring once. The sample consisted of CD8+ T cells from PBMCs. These receptors originate from a human donor with multiple sclerosis.

The chain recombines TRBV20-1 with TRBJ1-2; D call uncertain. CDR3 length: 14 amino acids. CDR1 and CDR2 from the germline V gene are DFQATT and SNEGSKA (reference sequence). CDR3 in amino acids: CRVSGGGANYGYTF. The CDR3 bases are TGCAGAGTCTCGGGCGGAGGAGCTAACTATGGCTACACCTTC.

The chain uses TRBV28 and TRBJ2-1, with D unresolved. Trimming left V 2 bases short and J 5 bases short, with 4 bases between. CDR3 length: 12 residues. Germline CDR1 is MDHEN and CDR2 is SYDVKM. The CDR3 spells CASSLLNNEQFF. The CDR3 coding sequence is TGTGCCAGCAGTTTACTTAACAATGAGCAGTTCTTC.

The CDR3 DNA sequence: TGCAGCGTTGAAGGATTGGCTCTCGGAGGCTCGCAAGAGACCCAGTACTTC. Protein: CSVEGLALGGSQETQYF. This chain uses TRBV29-1 with TRBJ2-5; a possible D gene is TRBD2 (5 bases). The V and J ends lost 1 base and 2 bases respectively, with 20 bases between them. Germline CDR1 is SQVTM and CDR2 is ANQGSEA. This CDR3 is 17 amino acids long.

The CDR3 reads CASSQDPQGSYGYTF. The CDR3 DNA is TGCGCCAGCAGCCAAGATCCCCAAGGGAGCTATGGCTACACCTTC. The chain combines TRBV4-1 with TRBJ1-2; unclear D gene. Trimming took off 0 bases at V and 4 bases at J, with 12 bases between the two ends. There are 15 residues in the CDR3. The germline V gene encodes CDR1 MGHRA and CDR2 YSYEKL.

The sample holds one count of this clonotype. The chain has TRBV9 and TRBJ2-3; D is unclear. Germline CDR1 is SGDLS and CDR2 is YYNGEE. The CDR3 totals 14 residues. Trimming cost V 0 bases and J 2 bases, with 7 bases left between them. The CDR3 DNA reads as TGTGCCAGCAGCGTAGGCTACGTCACAGATACGCAGTATTTT. It yields the protein CASSVGYVTDTQYF.

The CDR3 DNA sequence: TGCAGTGCTAGAGAGAAGGGGACCTATGGCTACACCTTC. Encoded protein: CSAREKGTYGYTF. The chain carries TRBV20-1 and TRBJ1-2; tentative D call: TRBD1 (5 bases). V gave up 0 bases and J gave up 4 bases, with 9 bases separating them. The CDR3 spans 13 residues. Germline CDR1 is DFQATT and CDR2 is SNEGSKA (reference sequence).

This clonotype appeared a single time. The chain is built from TRBV13 and TRBJ2-7; 11 bases align to TRBD2. From germline, CDR1 is PRHDT and CDR2 FYEKMQ (reference sequence). The CDR3 runs to 14 residues. V lost 6 bases to trimming and J lost 1 base; unmatched junction nucleotides: 2. The CDR3 DNA reads as TGTGCCAGCAGTATAGCGGGGGGGTCCTACGAGCAGTACTTC. Translating it yields CASSIAGGSYEQYF. Full variable domain (outside the CDR3, taken from reference TRBV13 and TRBJ2-7): AAGVIQSPRHLIKEKRETATLKCYPIPRHDTVYWYQQGPGQDPQFLISFYEKMQSDKGSIPDRFSAQQFSDYHSELNMSSLELGDSALYFCASSIAGGSYEQYFGPGTRLTVT.

The genes are TRBV13 and TRBJ1-2; D perhaps matches TRBD1 (6 bases). V gave up 4 bases and J gave up 0 bases, with 12 bases separating them. The germline V gene has CDR1 PRHDT and CDR2 FYEKMQ (reference sequence). The CDR3 contains 15 residues. As DNA, the CDR3 is TGTGCCAGCAGCTCCCAGGACAGCCCTAACTATGGCTACACCTTC. Translating it yields CASSSQDSPNYGYTF.

The chain has TRBV20-1 and TRBJ2-7; 13 positions match TRBD2. The V and J ends lost 5 bases and 2 bases, in that order; junction bases with no gene match: 6. The CDR3 contains 15 residues. Germline loops: CDR1 DFQATT, CDR2 SNEGSKA (reference sequence). The CDR3: CSARTSGGPPYEQYF. The CDR3 nucleotides read TGCAGTGCTCGGACTAGCGGGGGTCCACCCTACGAGCAGTACTTC.

DNA of the CDR3: TGTGCCAGCAGCGGGGATTATGGCTACACCTTC. It yields the protein CASSGDYGYTF. The chain has TRBV9 and TRBJ1-2; no clear D gene. Germline-derived CDR1 and CDR2 are SGDLS and YYNGEE. The length of the CDR3 is 11 residues. Trimming cost V 3 bases and J 5 bases, with 5 bases left between them. The full variable domain, completed using reference TRBV9 and TRBJ1-2, is DSGVTQTPKHLITATGQRVTLRCSPRSGDLSVYWYQQSLDQGLQFLIQYYNGEERAKGNILERFSAQQFPDLHSELNLSSLELGDSALYFCASSGDYGYTFGSGTRLTVV.

The rearrangement uses TRBV2 and TRBJ2-5; TRBD1 might be the D (6 bases). The CDR3 length is 13 residues. V lost 1 base to trimming and J lost 5 bases, with 8 bases between them. Germline V gene sequence: CDR1 SNHLY, CDR2 FYNNEI. The CDR3 nucleotides are TGTGCCAGCAGTGAAGACAGGGATGAGACCCAGTACTTC. This translates into CASSEDRDETQYF.

The rearrangement links TRBV7-9 to TRBJ1-5; D perhaps matches TRBD1 (5 bases). Trimming stripped 8 bases from V and 0 bases from J, with 14 bases between. Germline values: CDR1 SEHNR, CDR2 FQNEAQ (reference sequence). The CDR3 contains 15 residues. CDR3 sequence reads: CASALSGGSNQPQHF. The CDR3 DNA reads TGTGCCAGCGCCCTGAGTGGGGGTAGCAATCAGCCCCAGCATTTT. Full variable domain (rest looked up from reference TRBV7-9 and TRBJ1-5): DTGVSQNPRHKITKRGQNVTFRCDPISEHNRLYWYRQTLGQGPEFLTYFQNEAQLEKSRLLSDRFSAERPKGSFSTLEIQRTEQGDSAMYLCASALSGGSNQPQHFGDGTRLSIL.

The CDR3 reads CASSREGGTEAFF. As DNA, the CDR3 is TGTGCCAGCAGCCGGGAGGGGGGAACTGAAGCTTTCTTT. This sequence joins TRBV5-4 and TRBJ1-1; D perhaps matches TRBD1 (6 bases). V was clipped by 4 bases and J by 5 bases, with 12 bases between them. The V gene's germline CDR1 is SGHNT and CDR2 YYREEE (reference sequence). The CDR3 is 13 residues long.

This sequence joins TRBV4-3 and TRBJ2-7; 7 bases align to TRBD1. The J segment lost 0 bases and the V segment lost 1 base, leaving 0 bases of the junction unmatched. CDR1 and CDR2 (germline): LGHNA, YSLEER. CDR3 length: 14 amino acids. The CDR3 DNA reads TGCGCCAGCAGCCAAGGGGACAGCTCCTACGAGCAGTACTTC. Protein product: CASSQGDSSYEQYF.

V and J are TRBV14 and TRBJ2-1; D unresolved. The CDR3 is 13 amino acids. Germline V lookup: CDR1 SGHDN, CDR2 FVKESK. Trimming removed 3 bases from V and 6 bases from J, with 9 bases in between. CDR3 protein: CASSQFSVNEQFF. CDR3 coding DNA: TGTGCCAGCAGCCAGTTCTCGGTCAATGAGCAGTTCTTC. The whole variable domain, remainder taken from reference TRBV14 and TRBJ2-1, is EAGVTQFPSHSVIEKGQTVTLRCDPISGHDNLYWYRRVMGKEIKFLLHFVKESKQDESGMPNNRFLAERTGGTYSTLKVQPAELEDSGVYFCASSQFSVNEQFFGPGTRLTVL.

J is TRBJ2-5 and V is TRBV9, with D perhaps matching TRBD2 (6 bases). Trimming removed 0 bases from V and 1 base from J, with 7 bases in between. Germline loops: CDR1 SGDLS, CDR2 YYNGEE. This CDR3 contains 14 residues. CDR3 in amino acids: CASSVETSQETQYF. As DNA, the CDR3 is TGTGCCAGCAGCGTAGAGACTAGCCAAGAGACCCAGTACTTC.

The genes are TRBV4-2 and TRBJ2-3, with 9 bases matching TRBD2. The V segment lost 0 bases and the J segment 4 bases; nucleotides outside the gene matches: 2. The CDR3 extends over 15 amino acids. CDR1 LGHNA and CDR2 YNFKEQ come from the germline V gene. This CDR3 is CASSQERGGPDTQYF. CDR3 in DNA: TGTGCCAGCAGCCAAGAGCGGGGGGGCCCAGATACGCAGTATTTT.

The chain employs TRBV2 and TRBJ2-7; either TRBD1 or TRBD2 may supply D (5 bases each). Germline V CDR1 and CDR2: SNHLY, FYNNEI. This CDR3 is 15 amino acids long. Deletions cut 3 bases from V and 3 bases from J, with 15 bases between. The CDR3 is CASSDWGGGYYEQYF. CDR3 nucleotides: TGTGCCAGCAGTGATTGGGGTGGGGGATACTACGAGCAGTACTTC.

This chain uses TRBV15 with TRBJ1-6; 9 bases fit TRBD1. Trimming cost V 6 bases and J 5 bases; bases outside gene matches: 5. This CDR3 spans 15 amino acids. Germline loops: CDR1 LNHNV, CDR2 YYDKDF (reference sequence). CDR3 bases: TGTGCCACCAGACAGGGGGCAGGGGATAATTCACCCCTCCACTTT. This encodes CATRQGAGDNSPLHF. Complete variable domain (other parts from reference TRBV15 and TRBJ1-6): DAMVIQNPRYQVTQFGKPVTLSCSQTLNHNVMYWYQQKSSQAPKLLFHYYDKDFNNEADTPDNFQSRRPNTSFCFLDIRSPGLGDTAMYLCATRQGAGDNSPLHFGNGTRLTVT.